A selection of T cell receptor beta chains follows, all from one sample in a study of blood T cell repertoires in COVID-19. Data came from immunoSEQ multiplex PCR; TCRdb stores just in-frame clones and leaves some out. The profile covers about 140,000 clones, with 78% appearing a single time and less than 2% taken by the ten largest. The sequenced material came from peripheral blood. These receptors were obtained from a woman aged 55 to 70 with acute or convalescent COVID-19. Each CDR3 is given with its conserved first and last residue. Each record gives: D gene, J gene, V gene, clone size, CDR3 protein, CDR3 DNA. D genes are given only for firm matches. A clone size is listed for some rows: how often the clone was seen (once, few, many), or a class if it is expanded.

-	TRBJ2-2	TRBV6-2/TRBV6-3	-	CASSSPTGLFF	TGTGCCAGCAGTTCTCCCACTGGGCTGTTTTTT
-	TRBJ1-2	TRBV5-1	-	CASRIGNLDGYTF	TGCGCCAGTCGAATCGGGAACTTGGATGGCTACACCTTC
-	TRBJ1-2	TRBV7-9	-	CASSLAQGGGYGYTF	TGTGCCAGCAGCTTAGCCCAGGGAGGGGGCTATGGCTACACCTTC
TRBD1	TRBJ2-1	TRBV7-3	-	CASSLVWTGSLFF	TGTGCCAGCAGCTTAGTTTGGACAGGAAGTTTGTTCTTC
-	TRBJ2-1	TRBV5-4	-	CASSSVGRSDNEQFF	TGTGCCAGCAGCTCCGTCGGGAGATCGGACAATGAGCAGTTCTTC
-	TRBJ2-7	TRBV15	-	CATSREVRSLSAAGYF	TGTGCCACCAGCAGAGAGGTGAGGTCCTTGTCTGCGGCGGGGTACTTC
-	TRBJ1-6	TRBV28	-	CASNRVGDNSPLHF	TGTGCCAGCAATCGGGTCGGTGATAATTCACCCCTCCACTTT
TRBD2	TRBJ2-1	TRBV3-1/TRBV3-2	-	CASSQVYSGTSGHRSEQFF	TGTGCCAGCAGCCAAGTGTATTCCGGGACTAGCGGGCACCGATCTGAGCAGTTCTTC
TRBD1	TRBJ2-3	TRBV7-9	-	CASSLGGTVGVSQYF	TGTGCCAGCAGCTTAGGGGGGACAGTTGGCGTGTCGCAGTATTTT
TRBD1	TRBJ1-1	TRBV4-1	once	CASSQPRTGAGAFF	TGCGCCAGCAGCCAACCTAGGACAGGGGCCGGAGCTTTCTTT
TRBD1	TRBJ1-1	TRBV12-3/TRBV12-4	-	CASSSDRVFEAFF	TGTGCCAGCAGTTCCGACAGGGTCTTTGAAGCTTTCTTT
-	TRBJ1-2	TRBV19	-	CASSISGPGQGSGGYGYTF	-
TRBD2	TRBJ2-7	TRBV6-6	-	CASKSREGYEQYF	TGTGCCAGCAAGTCCCGGGAGGGGTACGAGCAGTACTTC
TRBD2	TRBJ2-1	TRBV30	-	CAWSANRPVAGGTNEQFF	TGTGCCTGGAGTGCGAACAGACCCGTAGCGGGAGGAACCAATGAGCAGTTCTTC
TRBD2	TRBJ2-7	TRBV14	-	CASSHLGLADPYEQYF	TGTGCCAGCAGCCATCTGGGACTAGCGGATCCCTACGAGCAGTACTTC
TRBD1	TRBJ1-2	TRBV12-3/TRBV12-4	-	CASRGTEYYGYTF	TGTGCCAGCAGGGGGACAGAATACTATGGCTACACCTTC
-	TRBJ2-1	TRBV9	once	CASSVEGDTYNEQFF	TGTGCCAGCAGCGTAGAAGGGGACACTTACAATGAGCAGTTCTTC
-	TRBJ2-2	TRBV2	-	CASSERVKGELFF	TGTGCCAGCAGTGAACGGGTCAAGGGGGAGCTGTTTTTT
TRBD1	TRBJ1-5	TRBV19	-	CASSISGRGLEQPQHF	TGTGCCAGTAGTATTTCGGGCAGGGGGCTCGAGCAGCCCCAGCATTTT
TRBD2	TRBJ2-2	TRBV30	-	CAWSVPAGTSGNTGELFF	TGTGCCTGGAGTGTACCTGCCGGGACTAGCGGCAACACCGGGGAGCTGTTTTTT
-	TRBJ2-7	TRBV27	once	CASSLVWPFYEQYF	TGTGCCAGCAGTTTAGTCTGGCCCTTCTACGAGCAGTACTTC
TRBD1	TRBJ1-4	TRBV25-1	-	CASKGDRGFLTNEKLFF	TGTGCCAGCAAGGGGGACAGGGGCTTTCTAACTAATGAAAAACTGTTTTTT
-	TRBJ2-7	TRBV6-2/TRBV6-3	-	CASSYDHSGTAVYEQYF	TGTGCCAGCAGTTACGACCATAGCGGGACAGCCGTCTACGAGCAGTACTTC
-	TRBJ1-6	TRBV6-5	few	CASSRTPADSPLHF	TGTGCCAGCAGTCGCACCCCTGCGGATTCACCCCTCCACTTT
TRBD1	TRBJ2-3	TRBV2	few	CASSSRTGGLTDTQYF	TGTGCCAGCAGTTCCAGGACAGGGGGCCTCACAGATACGCAGTATTTT
-	TRBJ2-2	TRBV6-5	-	CASSREKLTGELFF	TGTGCCAGCAGTCGGGAGAAGTTGACCGGGGAGCTGTTTTTT
TRBD1	TRBJ2-7	TRBV18	-	CASSRDRGTYEQYF	TGTGCCAGCTCGAGGGACAGGGGAACCTACGAGCAGTACTTC
-	TRBJ2-7	TRBV11-2	-	CASSSRQNYEQYF	TGTGCCAGCAGCTCAAGACAGAACTACGAGCAGTACTTC
TRBD1	TRBJ2-7	TRBV28	-	CASSEYRGLSSYEQYF	TGTGCCAGCAGTGAATACAGGGGGTTAAGCTCCTACGAGCAGTACTTC
-	TRBJ2-7	TRBV5-1	-	CASTMDRSAYEQYF	TGCGCCAGCACTATGGACAGATCGGCCTACGAGCAGTACTTC
-	TRBJ2-3	TRBV6-1	-	CASSEASARTDTQYF	TGTGCCAGCAGTGAAGCTAGCGCCCGCACAGATACGCAGTATTTT
-	TRBJ2-1	TRBV19	-	CASKSRVNEQFF	TGTGCCAGTAAATCCAGGGTCAATGAGCAGTTCTTC
TRBD2	TRBJ2-5	TRBV28	-	CASSPGLALLETQYF	TGTGCCAGCAGCCCGGGACTAGCGCTTCTAGAGACCCAGTACTTC